Below, one T cell receptor beta chain is given with its context. Its antigen is unknown. A read error may account for a junction end that differs from germline. This entry is derived from a study of T cells in Graves' hyperthyroidism and ophthalmopathy. Study-wide findings and caveats: Ophthalmopathy was distinguished from stable hyperthyroidism by 13 V-J signatures. Blood also showed most of the thyroid clonotypes that were expanded above 0.001.

Researchers amplified the TCR beta CDR3 regions from RNA transcripts. Researchers ran a first-round RT-PCR on the TCR CDR3 using the HTBI primer set. TCRdb re-called the multiplex PCR reads through MiXCR, storing one row per CDR3 protein. The sample comprises more than 550,000 distinct CDR3 sequences, over 40% of which are singletons, and about 7.7% rests with the top ten. Researchers barred patients who had uncontrolled infection, other autoimmune disease, pregnancy or lactation. The germline V gene has CDR1 SGHRS and CDR2 YFSETQ. The CDR3 spans 13 residues. The TCR was taken from an adult man with Graves' disease, either hyperthyroidism or ophthalmopathy (not recorded which). The sequencing input was peripheral blood or thyroid tissue (not recorded which). The chain couples TRBV5-1 to TRBJ2-2; tentatively, D is TRBD2 (5 bases). For the CDR3, the DNA is TGCGCCAGCAGCTTGTCGGATACCGGGGAGCCGTTTTTT. Amino acids: CASSLSDTGEPFF. Combining the CDR3 with reference TRBV5-1 and TRBJ2-2 gives the whole variable domain KAGVTQTPRYLIKTRGQQVTLSCSPISGHRSVSWYQQTPGQGLQFLFEYFSETQRNKGNFPGRFSGRQFSNSRSEMNVSTLELGDSALYLCASSLSDTGEPFFGEGSRLTVL.